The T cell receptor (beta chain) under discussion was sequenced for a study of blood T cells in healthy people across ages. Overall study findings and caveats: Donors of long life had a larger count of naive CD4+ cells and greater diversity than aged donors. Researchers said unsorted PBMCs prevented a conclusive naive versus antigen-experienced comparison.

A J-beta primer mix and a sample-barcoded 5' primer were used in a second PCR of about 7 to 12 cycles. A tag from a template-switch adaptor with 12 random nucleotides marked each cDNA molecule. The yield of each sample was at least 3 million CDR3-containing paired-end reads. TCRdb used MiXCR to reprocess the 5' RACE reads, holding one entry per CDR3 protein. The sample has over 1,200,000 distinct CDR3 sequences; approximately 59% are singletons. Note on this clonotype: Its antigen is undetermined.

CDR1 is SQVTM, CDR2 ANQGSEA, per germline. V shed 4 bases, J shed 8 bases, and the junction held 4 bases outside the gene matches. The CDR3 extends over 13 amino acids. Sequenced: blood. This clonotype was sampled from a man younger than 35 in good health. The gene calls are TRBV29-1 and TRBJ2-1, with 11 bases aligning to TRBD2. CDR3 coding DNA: TGCAGCGTTGCGGCTAGCGGGGGGTATGAGCAGTTCTTC. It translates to CSVAASGGYEQFF.